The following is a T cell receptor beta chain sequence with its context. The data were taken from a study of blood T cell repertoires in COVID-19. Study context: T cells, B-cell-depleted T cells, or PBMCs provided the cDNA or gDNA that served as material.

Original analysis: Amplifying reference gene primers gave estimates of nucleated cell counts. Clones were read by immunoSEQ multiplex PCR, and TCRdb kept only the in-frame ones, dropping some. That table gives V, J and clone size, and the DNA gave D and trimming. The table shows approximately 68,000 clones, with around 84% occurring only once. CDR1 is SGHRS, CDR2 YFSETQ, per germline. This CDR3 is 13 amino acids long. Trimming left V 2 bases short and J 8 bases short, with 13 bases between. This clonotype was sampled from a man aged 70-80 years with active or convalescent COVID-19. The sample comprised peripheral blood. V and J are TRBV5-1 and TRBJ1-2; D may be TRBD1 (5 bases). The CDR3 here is CASSFESKGGYTF. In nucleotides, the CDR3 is TGCGCCAGCAGCTTCGAATCAAAGGGGGGCTACACCTTC.